This TCR beta chain originates from a study of T cells after yellow fever vaccination. General observations from the study: Researchers cautioned that FACS-sorted repertoires could harbor abundant clonotypes contaminating from the bulk population.

Only a few counts were recorded for this clonotype. What it binds is unknown. This CDR3 has 14 residues. From germline, CDR1 is SGHKS and CDR2 YYEKEE (reference sequence). V trimming: 3 bases; J trimming: 4 bases; junction bases outside the gene matches: 6. MiXCR, run by TCRdb on the 5' RACE reads, gives a single entry per CDR3 protein. The sample carries about 350,000 distinct CDR3 sequences, less than 9.5% recorded once. The V and J genes are TRBV5-5 and TRBJ2-5; 7 bases line up with TRBD1. Sequenced material: PBMCs, taken roughly seven weeks after the first yellow fever vaccination. The sequence was collected from a man aged 18 to 35 who received the YFV17D yellow fever vaccine. DNA for the CDR3: TGTGCCAGCAGCTACGGGACAGTGGGAGAGACCCAGTACTTC. Protein sequence: CASSYGTVGETQYF.